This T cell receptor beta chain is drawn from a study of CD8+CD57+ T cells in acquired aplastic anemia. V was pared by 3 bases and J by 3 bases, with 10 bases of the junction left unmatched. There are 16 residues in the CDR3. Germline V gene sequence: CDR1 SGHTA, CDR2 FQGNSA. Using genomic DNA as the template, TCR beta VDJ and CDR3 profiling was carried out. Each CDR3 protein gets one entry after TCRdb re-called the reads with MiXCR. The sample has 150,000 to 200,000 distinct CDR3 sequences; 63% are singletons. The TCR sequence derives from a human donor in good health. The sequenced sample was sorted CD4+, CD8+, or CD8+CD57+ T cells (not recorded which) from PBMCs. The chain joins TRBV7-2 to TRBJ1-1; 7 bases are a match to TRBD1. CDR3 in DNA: TGTGCCAGCAGCTTGGGCAGGGGGGCCTTGTACACTGAAGCTTTCTTT. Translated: CASSLGRGALYTEAFF. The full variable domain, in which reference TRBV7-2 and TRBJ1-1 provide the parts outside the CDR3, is GAGVSQSPSNKVTEKGKDVELRCDPISGHTALYWYRQSLGQGLEFLIYFQGNSAPDKSGLPSDRFSAERTGGSVSTLTIQRTQQEDSAVYLCASSLGRGALYTEAFFGQGTRLTVV.